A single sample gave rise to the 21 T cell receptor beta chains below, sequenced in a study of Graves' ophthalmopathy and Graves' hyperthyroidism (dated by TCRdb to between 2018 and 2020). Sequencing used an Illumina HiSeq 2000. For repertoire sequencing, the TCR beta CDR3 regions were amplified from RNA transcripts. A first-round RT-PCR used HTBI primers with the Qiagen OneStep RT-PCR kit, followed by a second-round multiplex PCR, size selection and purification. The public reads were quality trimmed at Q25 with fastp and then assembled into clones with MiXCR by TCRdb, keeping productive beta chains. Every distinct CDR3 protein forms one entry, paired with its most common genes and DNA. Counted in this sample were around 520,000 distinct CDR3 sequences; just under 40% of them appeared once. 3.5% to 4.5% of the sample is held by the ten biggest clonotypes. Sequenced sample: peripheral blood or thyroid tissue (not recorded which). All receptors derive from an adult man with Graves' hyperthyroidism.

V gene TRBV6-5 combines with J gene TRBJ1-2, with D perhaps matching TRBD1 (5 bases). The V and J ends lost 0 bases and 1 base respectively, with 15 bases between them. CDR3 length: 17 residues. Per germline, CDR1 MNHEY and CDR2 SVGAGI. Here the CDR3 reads CASSYSGGPNVNYGYTF. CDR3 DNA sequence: TGTGCCAGCAGTTACTCCGGGGGACCGAACGTTAACTATGGCTACACCTTC.

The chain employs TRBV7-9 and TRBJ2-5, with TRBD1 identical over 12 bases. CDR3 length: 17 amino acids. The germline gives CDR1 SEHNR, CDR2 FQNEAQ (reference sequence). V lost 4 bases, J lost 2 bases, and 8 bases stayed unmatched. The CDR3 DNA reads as TGTGCCAGCAGCTCATTGGGACAGGGGGCGGCTCAAGAGACCCAGTACTTC. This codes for CASSSLGQGAAQETQYF.

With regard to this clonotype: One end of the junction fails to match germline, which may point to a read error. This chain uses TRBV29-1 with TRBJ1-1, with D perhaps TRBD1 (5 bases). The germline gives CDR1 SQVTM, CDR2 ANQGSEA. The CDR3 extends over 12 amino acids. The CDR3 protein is CSVGQSVTEAFF. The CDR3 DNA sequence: TGCAGCGTTGGACAGAGCGTCACTGAAGCCTTCTTT.

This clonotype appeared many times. As DNA, the CDR3 is TGTGCCATCAGTGTTGACGGAGATTCCGGTCGCACTGAAGCTTTCTTT. This sequence encodes CAISVDGDSGRTEAFF. The V call is TRBV10-3, the J call TRBJ1-1; D remains unclear. CDR1 ENHRY and CDR2 SYGVKD come from the germline V gene. V dropped 4 bases and J dropped 4 bases, with 19 bases sitting between them. CDR3 length: 16 amino acids.

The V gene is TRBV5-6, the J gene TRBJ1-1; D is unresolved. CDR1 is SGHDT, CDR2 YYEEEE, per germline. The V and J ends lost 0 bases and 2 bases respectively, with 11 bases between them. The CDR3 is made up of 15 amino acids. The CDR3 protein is CASSLAMRQNTEAFF. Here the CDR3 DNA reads TGTGCCAGCAGCTTGGCTATGAGACAAAACACTGAAGCTTTCTTT.

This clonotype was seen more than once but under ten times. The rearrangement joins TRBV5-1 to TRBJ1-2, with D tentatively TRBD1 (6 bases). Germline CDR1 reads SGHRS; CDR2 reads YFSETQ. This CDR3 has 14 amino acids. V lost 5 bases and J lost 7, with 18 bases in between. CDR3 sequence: CASRIQGVSSGYTF. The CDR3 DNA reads TGCGCCAGCAGAATACAGGGAGTCTCTAGTGGCTACACCTTC.

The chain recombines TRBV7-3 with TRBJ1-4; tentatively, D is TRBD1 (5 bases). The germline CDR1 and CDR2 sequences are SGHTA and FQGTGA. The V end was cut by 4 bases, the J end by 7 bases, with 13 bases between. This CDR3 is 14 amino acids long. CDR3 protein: CASSSAADIEKLFF. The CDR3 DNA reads TGTGCCAGCAGCTCAGCCGCGGACATTGAAAAACTGTTTTTT.

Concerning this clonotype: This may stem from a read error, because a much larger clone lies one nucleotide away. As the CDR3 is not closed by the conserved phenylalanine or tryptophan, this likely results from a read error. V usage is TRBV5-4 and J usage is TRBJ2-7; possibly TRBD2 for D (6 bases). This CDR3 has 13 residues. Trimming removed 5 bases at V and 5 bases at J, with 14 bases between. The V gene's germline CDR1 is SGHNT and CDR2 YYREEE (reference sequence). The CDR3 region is CASSPGGYNEQYL. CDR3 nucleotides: TGTGCCAGCAGTCCCGGAGGGTACAACGAGCAGTACCTC.

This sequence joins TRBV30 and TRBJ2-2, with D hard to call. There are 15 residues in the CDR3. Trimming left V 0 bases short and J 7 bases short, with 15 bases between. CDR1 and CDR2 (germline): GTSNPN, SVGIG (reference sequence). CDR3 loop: CAWSVWVLRNGELFF. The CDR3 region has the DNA TGTGCCTGGAGTGTATGGGTCCTAAGAAACGGGGAGCTGTTTTTT.

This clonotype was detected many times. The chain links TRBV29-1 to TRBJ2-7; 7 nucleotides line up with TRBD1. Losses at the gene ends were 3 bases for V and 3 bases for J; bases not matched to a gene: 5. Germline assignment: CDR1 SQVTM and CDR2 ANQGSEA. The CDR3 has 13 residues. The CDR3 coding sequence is TGCAGCGTTGAGGGGGACAGCTACTACGAGCAGTACTTC. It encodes CSVEGDSYYEQYF.

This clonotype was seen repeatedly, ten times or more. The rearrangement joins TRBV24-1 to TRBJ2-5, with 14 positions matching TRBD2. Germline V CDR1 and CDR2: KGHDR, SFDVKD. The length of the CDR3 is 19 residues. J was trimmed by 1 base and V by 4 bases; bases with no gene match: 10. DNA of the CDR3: TGTGCCACCAGTGACTCGACTAGCGGGGGGGCCGGAACCCAAGAGACCCAGTACTTC. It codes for CATSDSTSGGAGTQETQYF.

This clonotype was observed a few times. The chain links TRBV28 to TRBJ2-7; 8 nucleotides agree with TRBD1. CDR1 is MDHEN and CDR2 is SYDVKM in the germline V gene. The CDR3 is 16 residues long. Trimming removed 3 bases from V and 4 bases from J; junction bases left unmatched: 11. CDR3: CASSFSDRGLAYEQYF. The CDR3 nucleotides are TGTGCCAGCAGTTTCAGCGACAGGGGTCTTGCATACGAGCAGTACTTC. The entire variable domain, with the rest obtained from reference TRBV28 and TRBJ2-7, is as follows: DVKVTQSSRYLVKRTGEKVFLECVQDMDHENMFWYRQDPGLGLRLIYFSYDVKMKEKGDIPEGYSVSREKKERFSLILESASTNQTSMYLCASSFSDRGLAYEQYFGPGTRLTVT.

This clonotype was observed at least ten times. The CDR3 DNA reads as TGTGCCAGAGGGTGGGTTTCGGATGGCTACACCTTC. Translation gives CARGWVSDGYTF. The rearrangement uses TRBV2 and TRBJ1-2; D is unclear. Germline assignment: CDR1 SNHLY and CDR2 FYNNEI. This CDR3 region has 12 residues. V was clipped by 9 bases and J by 6 bases, with 14 bases between them.

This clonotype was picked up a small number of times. CDR3 DNA: TGTGCCAGCAGTGAATGGTCGGGCAGGGAAAATGAGCAGTTCTTC. Protein product: CASSEWSGRENEQFF. This chain uses TRBV2 with TRBJ2-7, with a weak D call TRBD1 (5 bases). Gene TRBJ2-1 matches the end of the DNA better, so the J call may be wrong. The CDR3 runs to 15 residues. The germline CDR1 and CDR2 sequences are SNHLY and FYNNEI.

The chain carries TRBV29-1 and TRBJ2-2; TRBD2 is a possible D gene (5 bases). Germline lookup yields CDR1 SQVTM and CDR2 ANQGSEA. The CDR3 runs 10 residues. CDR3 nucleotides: TGCAGTTACTCGGGGGGGGAGCTGTTTTTT. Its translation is CSYSGGELFF.

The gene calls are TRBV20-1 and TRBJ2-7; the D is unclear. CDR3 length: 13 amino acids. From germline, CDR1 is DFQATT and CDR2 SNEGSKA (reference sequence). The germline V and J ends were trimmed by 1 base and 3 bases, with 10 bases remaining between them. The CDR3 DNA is TGCAGTGCTAGAGTCGGGTCAGACTACGAGCAGTACTTC. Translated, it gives CSARVGSDYEQYF.

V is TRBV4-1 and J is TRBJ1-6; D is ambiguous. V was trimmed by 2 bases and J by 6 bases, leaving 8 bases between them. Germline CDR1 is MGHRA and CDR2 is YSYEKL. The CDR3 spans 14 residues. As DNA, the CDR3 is TGCGCCAGCAGCCAAAAAGACGGTAATTCACCCCTCCACTTT. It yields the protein CASSQKDGNSPLHF.

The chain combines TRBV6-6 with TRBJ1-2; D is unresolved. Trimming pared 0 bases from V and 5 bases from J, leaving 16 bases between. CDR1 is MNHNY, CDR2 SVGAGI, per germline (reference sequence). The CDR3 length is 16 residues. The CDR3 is CASSYSRRASDYGYTF. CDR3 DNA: TGTGCCAGCAGTTACTCGAGGAGAGCCTCTGATTATGGCTACACCTTC.

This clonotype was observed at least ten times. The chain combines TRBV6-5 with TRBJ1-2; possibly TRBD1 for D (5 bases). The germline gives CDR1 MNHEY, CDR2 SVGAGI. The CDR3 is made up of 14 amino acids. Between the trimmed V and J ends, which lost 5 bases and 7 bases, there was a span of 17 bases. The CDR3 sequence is CASSVRDPGGGYTF. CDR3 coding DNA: TGTGCCAGCAGTGTTCGGGACCCTGGGGGTGGCTACACCTTC.

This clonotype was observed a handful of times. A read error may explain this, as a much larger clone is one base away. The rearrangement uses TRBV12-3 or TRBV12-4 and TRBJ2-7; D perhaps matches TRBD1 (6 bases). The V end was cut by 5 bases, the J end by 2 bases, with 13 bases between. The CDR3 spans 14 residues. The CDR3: CASSPTGNPYEQYF. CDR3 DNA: TGTGCCAGCAGTCCCACAGGGAACCCCTACGAGCAGTACTTC.

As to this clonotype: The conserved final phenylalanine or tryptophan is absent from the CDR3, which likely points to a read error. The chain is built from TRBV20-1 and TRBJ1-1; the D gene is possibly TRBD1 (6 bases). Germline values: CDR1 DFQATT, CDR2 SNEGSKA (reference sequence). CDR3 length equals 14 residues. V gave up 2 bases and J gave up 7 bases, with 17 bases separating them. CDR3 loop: CSARRNRAEFEAFL. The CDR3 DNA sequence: TGCAGTGCTAGAAGGAACAGGGCGGAGTTTGAAGCTTTCCTT.